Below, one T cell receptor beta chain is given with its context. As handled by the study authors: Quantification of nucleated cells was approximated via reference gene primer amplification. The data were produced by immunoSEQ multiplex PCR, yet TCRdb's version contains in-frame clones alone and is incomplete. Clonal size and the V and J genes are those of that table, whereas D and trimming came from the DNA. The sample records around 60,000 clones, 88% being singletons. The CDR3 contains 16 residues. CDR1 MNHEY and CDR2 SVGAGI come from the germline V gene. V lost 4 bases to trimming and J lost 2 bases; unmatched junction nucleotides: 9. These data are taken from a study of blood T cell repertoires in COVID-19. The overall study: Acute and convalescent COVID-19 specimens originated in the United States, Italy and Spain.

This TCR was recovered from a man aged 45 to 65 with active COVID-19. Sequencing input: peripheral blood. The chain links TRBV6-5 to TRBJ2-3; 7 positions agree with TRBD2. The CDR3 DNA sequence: TGTGCCAGCAGTTCGCCGCGGGGGAGGCCCACAGATACGCAGTATTTT. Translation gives CASSSPRGRPTDTQYF.